Below, 11 T cell receptor beta chains from the same sample are listed, as sequenced in a study of shared clonotypes between healthy human individuals. Only in-frame clones appear in the TCRdb table, and some are missing; sequencing was by immunoSEQ multiplex PCR. Of about 2.3 million clones listed, roughly 90% are singletons. Sequencing was done on a sample of naive CD4+ T cells from PBMCs. Subset meaning: CD45RA+ positively selected. The receptors come from a young man in good health. Some clones in this sample may be carry-over from other donors' samples.

The genes are TRBV6-5 and TRBJ2-5; D call uncertain. Germline V gene sequence: CDR1 MNHEY, CDR2 SVGAGI. The CDR3 is 12 amino acids. V was pared by 8 bases and J by 2 bases, with 9 bases between. The CDR3: CASGVRQETQYF. CDR3 in DNA: TGTGCCAGCGGGGTCCGACAAGAGACCCAGTACTTC.

The J gene is TRBJ2-7, the V gene TRBV6-1; a weak D match, TRBD1 (5 bases). This CDR3 comprises 14 residues. V was clipped by 1 base and J by 6 bases, with 13 bases between them. Germline values: CDR1 MNHNS, CDR2 SASEGT. CDR3 DNA sequence: TGTGCCAGCAGTGAAGAGGGCGGCAGGGCCGAGCAGTACTTC. Its protein product is CASSEEGGRAEQYF.

The CDR3 spells CAWSGGGPGITEAFF. The CDR3 nucleotides read TGTGCCTGGAGTGGGGGCGGTCCGGGGATCACTGAAGCTTTCTTT. The chain employs TRBV30 and TRBJ1-1; D possibly corresponds to TRBD1 (5 bases). The germline V and J ends were trimmed by 1 base and 4 bases, with 16 bases remaining between them. The CDR3 runs to 15 residues. CDR1 and CDR2 (germline): GTSNPN, SVGIG (reference sequence).

About this clone: This same CDR3 is encoded by further DNA sequences in the sample. V usage is TRBV30 and J usage is TRBJ2-5, with D possibly called TRBD1 or TRBD2 (5 bases each). V was trimmed by 1 base and J by 0 bases, leaving 6 bases between them. The V gene's germline CDR1 is GTSNPN and CDR2 SVGIG (reference sequence). The CDR3 runs 13 residues. The CDR3 here is CAWSGGNQETQYF. The CDR3 coding sequence is TGTGCCTGGAGTGGGGGGAACCAAGAGACCCAGTACTTC.

This chain connects TRBV27 to TRBJ2-1, with 11 bases that match TRBD2. The CDR3 runs to 18 residues. V gave up 5 bases and J gave up 0 bases; unmatched junction bases: 9. Germline V gives CDR1 MNHEY, CDR2 SMNVEV (reference sequence). For the CDR3, the DNA is TGTGCCAGCAGTAGCGGGACTAGCGGACACAGCTCCTACAATGAGCAGTTCTTC. Translation: CASSSGTSGHSSYNEQFF.

The chain carries TRBV2 and TRBJ1-5; 7 bases are a match to TRBD1. CDR3 length equals 14 residues. CDR1 SNHLY and CDR2 FYNNEI come from the germline V gene. The V segment lost 5 bases and the J segment 4 bases; nucleotides outside the gene matches: 5. CDR3 sequence: CASSRGQLNQPQHF. The CDR3 DNA sequence: TGTGCCAGCAGTCGGGGACAGCTAAATCAGCCCCAGCATTTT.

The genes are TRBV28 and TRBJ1-2; the D is unclear. The CDR3 loop spans 15 amino acids. CDR1 is MDHEN and CDR2 is SYDVKM in the germline V gene. V dropped 2 bases and J dropped 7 bases, with 17 bases sitting between them. CDR3 DNA: TGTGCCAGCAGTTTAGCATCCCGGGTCGCCCGTGGCTACACCTTC. The encoded protein is CASSLASRVARGYTF.

This chain links TRBV5-1 with TRBJ2-7; 15 positions match TRBD2. The germline V gene encodes CDR1 SGHRS and CDR2 YFSETQ. There are 19 residues in the CDR3. Germline trimming cut 4 bases from V and 7 bases from J; bases unmatched to any gene: 18. CDR3 in DNA: TGCGCCAGCAGCCAAGTCCCGGGACTAGCGGGAGGTCGCCTTGGAGAGCAGTACTTC. As protein: CASSQVPGLAGGRLGEQYF. Full variable domain (remainder filled in from reference TRBV5-1 and TRBJ2-7): KAGVTQTPRYLIKTRGQQVTLSCSPISGHRSVSWYQQTPGQGLQFLFEYFSETQRNKGNFPGRFSGRQFSNSRSEMNVSTLELGDSALYLCASSQVPGLAGGRLGEQYFGPGTRLTVT.

V gene TRBV6-5 combines with J gene TRBJ2-7; 8 bases line up with TRBD1. The CDR3 length is 13 residues. Germline V lookup: CDR1 MNHEY, CDR2 SVGAGI. The V gene end was trimmed by 6 bases and the J gene end by 6 bases; junction bases not matched to a gene: 7. DNA for the CDR3: TGTGCCAGCAGCCGAACGACAGGGGCCGAGCAGTACTTC. It yields the protein CASSRTTGAEQYF.

The gene calls are TRBV18 and TRBJ1-1; D call uncertain. In germline, CDR1 is KGHSH, CDR2 LQKENI. Trimming cost V 2 bases and J 1 base, with 8 bases left between them. CDR3 length: 14 residues. The CDR3 spells CASSPKQPNTEAFF. The DNA for the CDR3 is TGTGCCAGCTCACCAAAACAGCCGAACACTGAAGCTTTCTTT.

This chain connects TRBV19 to TRBJ2-1, with TRBD2 matching over 9 bases. The CDR3 is 16 residues long. In germline, CDR1 is LNHDA, CDR2 SQIVND (reference sequence). V shed 5 bases and J 3 bases; nucleotides not matched to a gene: 8. CDR3 residues: CASSVTSGTFYNEQFF. In DNA form, the CDR3 reads TGTGCCAGTAGTGTGACTAGCGGCACCTTCTACAATGAGCAGTTCTTC.